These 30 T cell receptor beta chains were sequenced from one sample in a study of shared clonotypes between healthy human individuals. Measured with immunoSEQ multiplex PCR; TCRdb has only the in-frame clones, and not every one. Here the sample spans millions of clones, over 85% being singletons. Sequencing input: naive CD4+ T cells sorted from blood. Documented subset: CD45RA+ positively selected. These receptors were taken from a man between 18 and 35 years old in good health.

Here the CDR3 DNA reads TGTGCCAGCAGTCGGACAGGATGGGGTGAAAAACTGTTTTTT. Translation: CASSRTGWGEKLFF. V usage is TRBV6-5 and J usage is TRBJ1-4; 7 bases are shared with TRBD1. The CDR3 sequence is 14 residues long. In germline, CDR1 is MNHEY, CDR2 SVGAGI. V shed 5 bases and J 7 bases; nucleotides not matched to a gene: 7.

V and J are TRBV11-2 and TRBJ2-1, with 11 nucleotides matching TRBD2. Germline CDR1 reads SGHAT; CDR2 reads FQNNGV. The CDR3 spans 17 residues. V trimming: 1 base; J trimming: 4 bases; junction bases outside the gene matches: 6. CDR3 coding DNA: TGTGCCAGCAGCTTAGGGGCTAGCGGGGGGTCTTACAATGAGCAGTTCTTC. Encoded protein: CASSLGASGGSYNEQFF.

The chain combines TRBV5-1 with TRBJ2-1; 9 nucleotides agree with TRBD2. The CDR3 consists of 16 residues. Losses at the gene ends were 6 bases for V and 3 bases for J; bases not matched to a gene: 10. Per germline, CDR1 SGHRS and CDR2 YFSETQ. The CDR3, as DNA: TGCGCCAGCACTCAAATAGCGGGAGCATTCTACAATGAGCAGTTCTTC. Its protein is CASTQIAGAFYNEQFF.

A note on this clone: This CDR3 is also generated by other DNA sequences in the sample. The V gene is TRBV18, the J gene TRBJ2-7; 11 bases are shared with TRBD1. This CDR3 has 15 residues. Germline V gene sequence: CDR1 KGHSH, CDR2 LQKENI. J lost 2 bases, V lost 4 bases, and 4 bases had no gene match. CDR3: CASSQPGQGAYEQYF. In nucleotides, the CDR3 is TGTGCCAGCTCACAACCGGGACAGGGGGCCTACGAGCAGTACTTC.

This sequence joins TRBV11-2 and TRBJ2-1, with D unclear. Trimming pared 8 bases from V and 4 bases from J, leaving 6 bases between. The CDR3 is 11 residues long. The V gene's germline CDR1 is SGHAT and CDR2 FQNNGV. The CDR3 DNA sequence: TGTGCCAGCTCAAAATACAATGAGCAGTTCTTC. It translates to CASSKYNEQFF.

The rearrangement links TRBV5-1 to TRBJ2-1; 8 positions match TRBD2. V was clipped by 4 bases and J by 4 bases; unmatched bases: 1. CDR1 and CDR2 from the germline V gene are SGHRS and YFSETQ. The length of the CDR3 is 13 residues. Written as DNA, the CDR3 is TGCGCCAGCAGCGCGGGAGGTTACAATGAGCAGTTCTTC. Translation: CASSAGGYNEQFF.

Here the CDR3 reads CASSFDRGTDTQYF. DNA of the CDR3: TGTGCCAGCAGTTTCGACAGAGGCACAGATACGCAGTATTTT. J is TRBJ2-3 and V is TRBV6-5; D might be TRBD1 (5 bases). The CDR3 runs 14 residues. Trimming shortened V by 4 bases and J by 1 base, and 9 bases separated the two germline ends. Looked up from germline, CDR1 is MNHEY and CDR2 is SVGAGI.

This CDR3 reads CASSQDLDGNYGYTF. CDR3 sequence (DNA): TGTGCCAGCAGCCAAGATCTGGACGGTAACTATGGCTACACCTTC. The rearrangement uses TRBV4-2 and TRBJ1-2; no firm D call. Trimming pared 0 bases from V and 1 base from J, leaving 9 bases between. The CDR3 is 15 residues long. Germline V CDR1 and CDR2: LGHNA, YNFKEQ.

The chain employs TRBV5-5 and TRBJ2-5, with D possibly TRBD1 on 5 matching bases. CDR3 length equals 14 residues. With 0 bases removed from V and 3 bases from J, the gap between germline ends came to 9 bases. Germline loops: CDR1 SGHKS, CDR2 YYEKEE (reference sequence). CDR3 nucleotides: TGTGCCAGCAGCTTGGGAACAGGAAAAGAGACCCAGTACTTC. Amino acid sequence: CASSLGTGKETQYF.

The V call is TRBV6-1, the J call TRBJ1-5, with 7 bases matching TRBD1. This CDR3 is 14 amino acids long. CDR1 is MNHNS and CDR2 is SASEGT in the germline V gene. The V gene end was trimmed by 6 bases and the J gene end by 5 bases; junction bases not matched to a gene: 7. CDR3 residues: CASRPQGGHQPQHF. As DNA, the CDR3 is TGTGCCAGCAGACCCCAGGGGGGCCATCAGCCCCAGCATTTT.

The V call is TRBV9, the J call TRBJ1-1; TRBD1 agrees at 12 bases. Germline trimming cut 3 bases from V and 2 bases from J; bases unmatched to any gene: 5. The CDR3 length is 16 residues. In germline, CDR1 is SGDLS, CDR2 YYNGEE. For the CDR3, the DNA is TGTGCCAGCAGCGCTCGGGACAGGGGGCGCAACACTGAAGCTTTCTTT. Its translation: CASSARDRGRNTEAFF.

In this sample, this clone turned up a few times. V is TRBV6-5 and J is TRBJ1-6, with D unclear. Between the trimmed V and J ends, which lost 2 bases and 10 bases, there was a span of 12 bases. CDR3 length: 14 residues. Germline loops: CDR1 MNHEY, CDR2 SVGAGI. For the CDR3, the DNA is TGTGCCAGCAGTTACCGGTATACCGGGTCACCCCTCCACTTT. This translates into CASSYRYTGSPLHF.

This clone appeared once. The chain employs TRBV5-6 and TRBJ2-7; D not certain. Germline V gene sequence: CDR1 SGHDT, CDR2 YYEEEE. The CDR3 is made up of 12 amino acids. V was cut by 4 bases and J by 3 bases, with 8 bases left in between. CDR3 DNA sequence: TGTGCCAGCAGCGCCCAGGACTACGAGCAGTACTTC. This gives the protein CASSAQDYEQYF.

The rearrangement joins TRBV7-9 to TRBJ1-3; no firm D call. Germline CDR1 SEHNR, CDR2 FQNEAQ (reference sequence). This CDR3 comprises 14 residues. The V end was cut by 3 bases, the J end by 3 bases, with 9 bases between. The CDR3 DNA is TGTGCCAGCAGCTTTGCGGGTTTTGGAAACACCATATATTTT. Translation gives CASSFAGFGNTIYF. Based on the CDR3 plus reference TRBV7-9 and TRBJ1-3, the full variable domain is DTGVSQNPRHKITKRGQNVTFRCDPISEHNRLYWYRQTLGQGPEFLTYFQNEAQLEKSRLLSDRFSAERPKGSFSTLEIQRTEQGDSAMYLCASSFAGFGNTIYFGEGSWLTVV.

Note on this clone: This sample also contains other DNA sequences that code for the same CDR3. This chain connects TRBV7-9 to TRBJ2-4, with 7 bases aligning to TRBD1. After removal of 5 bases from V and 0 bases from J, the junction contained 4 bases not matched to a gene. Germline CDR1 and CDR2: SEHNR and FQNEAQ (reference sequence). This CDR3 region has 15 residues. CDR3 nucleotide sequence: TGTGCCAGCAGCCCGAGGGGGCAAGCCAAAAACATTCAGTACTTC. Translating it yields CASSPRGQAKNIQYF.

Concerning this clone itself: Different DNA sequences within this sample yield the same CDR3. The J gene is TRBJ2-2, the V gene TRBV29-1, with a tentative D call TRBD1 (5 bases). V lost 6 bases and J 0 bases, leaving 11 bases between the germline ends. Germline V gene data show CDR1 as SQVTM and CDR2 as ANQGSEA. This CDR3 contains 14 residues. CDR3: CSVSQGTNTGELFF. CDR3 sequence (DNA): TGCAGCGTGTCCCAGGGTACGAACACCGGGGAGCTGTTTTTT.

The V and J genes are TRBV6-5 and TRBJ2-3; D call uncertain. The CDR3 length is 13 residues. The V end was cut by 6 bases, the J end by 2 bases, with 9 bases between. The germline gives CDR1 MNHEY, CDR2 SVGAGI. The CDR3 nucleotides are TGTGCCAGCAGGGAAAGGGTCACAGATACGCAGTATTTT. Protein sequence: CASRERVTDTQYF.

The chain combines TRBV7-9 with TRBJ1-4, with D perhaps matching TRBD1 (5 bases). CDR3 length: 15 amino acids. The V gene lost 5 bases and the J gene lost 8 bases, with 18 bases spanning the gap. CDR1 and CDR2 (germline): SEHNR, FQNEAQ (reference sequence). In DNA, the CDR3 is TGTGCCAGCAGCCGAGAGGCAGGGAGGTACGAAAAACTGTTTTTT. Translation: CASSREAGRYEKLFF.

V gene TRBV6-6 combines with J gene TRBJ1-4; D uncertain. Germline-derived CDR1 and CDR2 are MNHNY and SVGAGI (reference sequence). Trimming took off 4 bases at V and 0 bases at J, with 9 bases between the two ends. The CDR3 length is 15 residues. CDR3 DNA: TGTGCCAGCAGTTGGCCGGGTGCAACTAATGAAAAACTGTTTTTT. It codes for CASSWPGATNEKLFF.

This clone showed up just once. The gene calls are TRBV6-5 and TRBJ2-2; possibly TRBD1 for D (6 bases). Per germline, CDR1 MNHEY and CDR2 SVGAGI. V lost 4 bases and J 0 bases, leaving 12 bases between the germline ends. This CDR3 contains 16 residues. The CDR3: CASSSLGAANTGELFF. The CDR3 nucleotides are TGTGCCAGCAGTTCTTTGGGGGCGGCGAACACCGGGGAGCTGTTTTTT.

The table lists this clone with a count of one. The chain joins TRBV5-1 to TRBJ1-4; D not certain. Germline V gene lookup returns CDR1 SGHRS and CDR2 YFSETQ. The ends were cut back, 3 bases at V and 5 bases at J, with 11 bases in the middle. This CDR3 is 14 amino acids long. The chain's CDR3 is CASSSGLKNEKLFF. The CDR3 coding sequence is TGCGCCAGCAGCTCCGGGCTGAAAAATGAAAAACTGTTTTTT.

In DNA form, the CDR3 reads TGTGCCAGCAGTGATCCCAGTAGGGGAAACACTGAAGCTTTCTTT. Its translation: CASSDPSRGNTEAFF. The rearrangement uses TRBV6-1 and TRBJ1-1, with D maybe TRBD1 (5 bases). Germline-derived CDR1 and CDR2 are MNHNS and SASEGT. The CDR3 is made up of 15 amino acids. Trimming cost V 3 bases and J 2 bases, with 13 bases left between them.

CDR3 DNA: TGTGCCAGCTCACCACCCAGCGGGGGATCAGATACGCAGTATTTT. Translating gives CASSPPSGGSDTQYF. V and J are TRBV18 and TRBJ2-3, with TRBD2 identical over 8 bases. CDR1 and CDR2 from the germline V gene are KGHSH and LQKENI. The CDR3 is 15 residues long. The junction had 3 bases not matched to a gene; V was cut back by 0 bases and J by 4 bases.

The CDR3 region is CASRWGGGELFF. The CDR3 coding sequence is TGCGCCAGCAGATGGGGTGGTGGGGAGCTGTTTTTT. The chain combines TRBV4-1 with TRBJ2-2, with D hard to call. The V end was cut by 6 bases, the J end by 8 bases, with 10 bases between. The CDR3 consists of 12 residues. Looked up from germline, CDR1 is MGHRA and CDR2 is YSYEKL.

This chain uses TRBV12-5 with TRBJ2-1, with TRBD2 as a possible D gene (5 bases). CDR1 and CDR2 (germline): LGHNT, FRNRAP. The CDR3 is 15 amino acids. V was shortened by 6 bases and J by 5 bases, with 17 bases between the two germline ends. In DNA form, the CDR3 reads TGTGCTAGTGGGAAATTAAGCGGCTATAACAATGAGCAGTTCTTC. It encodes CASGKLSGYNNEQFF.

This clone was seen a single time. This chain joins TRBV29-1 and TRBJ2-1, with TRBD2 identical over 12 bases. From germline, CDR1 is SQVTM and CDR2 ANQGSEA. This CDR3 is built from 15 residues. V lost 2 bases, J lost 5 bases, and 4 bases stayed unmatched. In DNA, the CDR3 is TGCAGCGTTGAATCTAGCGGGAGGGACGACAATGAGCAGTTCTTC. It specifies CSVESSGRDDNEQFF.

CDR3 bases: TGTGCCAGCAGCCTCAGCGGCAAAGGCTTCCAAGAGACCCAGTACTTC. Translation gives CASSLSGKGFQETQYF. The V call is TRBV11-2, the J call TRBJ2-5, with D possibly TRBD2 on 5 matching bases. This CDR3 has 16 residues. CDR1 SGHAT and CDR2 FQNNGV come from the germline V gene. Trimming shortened V by 5 bases and J by 1 base, and 17 bases separated the two germline ends.

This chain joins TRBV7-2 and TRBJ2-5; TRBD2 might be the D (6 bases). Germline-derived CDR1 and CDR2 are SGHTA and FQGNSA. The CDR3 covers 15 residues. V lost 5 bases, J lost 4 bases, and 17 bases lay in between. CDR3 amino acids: CASSSRPSEGETQYF. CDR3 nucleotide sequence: TGTGCCAGCAGCAGCCGACCTTCGGAGGGAGAGACCCAGTACTTC.

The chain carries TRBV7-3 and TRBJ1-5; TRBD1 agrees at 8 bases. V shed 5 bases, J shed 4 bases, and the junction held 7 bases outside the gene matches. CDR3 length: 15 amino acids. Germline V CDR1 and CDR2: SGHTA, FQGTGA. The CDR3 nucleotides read TGTGCCAGCAGCCTAGGGACAGGTGATAATCAGCCCCAGCATTTT. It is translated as CASSLGTGDNQPQHF.

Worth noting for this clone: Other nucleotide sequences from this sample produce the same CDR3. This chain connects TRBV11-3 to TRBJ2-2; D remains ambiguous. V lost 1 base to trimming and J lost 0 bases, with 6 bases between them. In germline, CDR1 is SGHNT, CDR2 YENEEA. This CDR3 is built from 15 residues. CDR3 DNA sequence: TGTGCCAGCAGCTTAGGACGGACGAACACCGGGGAGCTGTTTTTT. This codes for CASSLGRTNTGELFF.